This TCR beta chain derives from a study of memory CD4+ T cells and cytomegalovirus serostatus. Study-level background: Of the healthy Belgian adults, fewer than 10 were CMV seropositive and approximately 25 seronegative.

The data were produced by immunoSEQ multiplex PCR, yet TCRdb's version contains in-frame clones alone and is incomplete. Of about 92,000 clones in the sample, 75% to 90% were seen once. Turning to this clone: Its antigen is as yet unknown.

Per germline, CDR1 SGHAT and CDR2 FQNNGV. The CDR3 contains 15 residues. V was trimmed by 6 bases and J by 0 bases, leaving 15 bases between them. The sort gate was single viable CD3+CD4+CD8-CD45RO+ cells for memory CD4+ T cells. After thawing, CD4+ T cells were positively selected. The study, taken as a whole, reports: CD4+ memory repertoires contained about 40% of the roughly 160 reported CMV TCRbeta sequences.

This chain joins TRBV11-2 and TRBJ2-7, with TRBD1 as a possible D gene (5 bases). The material sequenced was memory CD4+ T cells from blood. The clonotype originates from an adult in good health and CMV-seropositive. CDR3 residues: CASRQDRASSYEQYF. The CDR3 DNA is TGTGCCAGCAGGCAAGACAGAGCAAGCTCCTACGAGCAGTACTTC.